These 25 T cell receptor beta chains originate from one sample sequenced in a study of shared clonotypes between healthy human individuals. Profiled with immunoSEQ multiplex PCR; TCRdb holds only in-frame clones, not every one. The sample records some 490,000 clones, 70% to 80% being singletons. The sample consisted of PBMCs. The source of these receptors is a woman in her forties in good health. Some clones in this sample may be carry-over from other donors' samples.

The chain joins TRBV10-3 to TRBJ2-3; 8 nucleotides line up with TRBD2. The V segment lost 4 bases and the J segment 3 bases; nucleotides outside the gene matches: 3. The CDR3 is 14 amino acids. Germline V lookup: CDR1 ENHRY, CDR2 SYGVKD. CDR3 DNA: TGTGCCATCAGTGCGGCTAGCGGGACAGATACGCAGTATTTT. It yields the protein CAISAASGTDTQYF.

In DNA, the CDR3 is TGTGCCACCAGCAGAGAAGGGTCTGGGGCCAACGTCCTGACTTTC. Translation: CATSREGSGANVLTF. The chain links TRBV15 to TRBJ2-6; no firm D call. The V and J ends lost 0 bases and 1 base respectively, with 4 bases between them. CDR3 length: 15 amino acids. Germline loops: CDR1 LNHNV, CDR2 YYDKDF (reference sequence).

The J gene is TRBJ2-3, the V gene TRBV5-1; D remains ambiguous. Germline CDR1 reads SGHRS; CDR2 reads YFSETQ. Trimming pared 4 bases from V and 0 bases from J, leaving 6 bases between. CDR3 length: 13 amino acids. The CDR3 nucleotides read TGCGCCAGCAGCCGTACTAGCACAGATACGCAGTATTTT. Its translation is CASSRTSTDTQYF. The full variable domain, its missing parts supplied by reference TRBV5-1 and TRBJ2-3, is KAGVTQTPRYLIKTRGQQVTLSCSPISGHRSVSWYQQTPGQGLQFLFEYFSETQRNKGNFPGRFSGRQFSNSRSEMNVSTLELGDSALYLCASSRTSTDTQYFGPGTRLTVL.

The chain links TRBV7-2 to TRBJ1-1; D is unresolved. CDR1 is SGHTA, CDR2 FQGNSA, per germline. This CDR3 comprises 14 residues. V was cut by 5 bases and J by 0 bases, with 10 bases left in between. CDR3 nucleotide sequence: TGTGCCAGCAGCCCCCTGACAATGAACACTGAAGCTTTCTTT. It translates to CASSPLTMNTEAFF.

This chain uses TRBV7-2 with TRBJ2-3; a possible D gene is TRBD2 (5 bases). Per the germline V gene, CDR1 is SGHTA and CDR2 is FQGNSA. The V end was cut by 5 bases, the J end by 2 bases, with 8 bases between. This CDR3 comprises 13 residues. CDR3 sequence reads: CASSPGNTDTQYF. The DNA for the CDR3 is TGTGCCAGCAGCCCCGGGAACACAGATACGCAGTATTTT.

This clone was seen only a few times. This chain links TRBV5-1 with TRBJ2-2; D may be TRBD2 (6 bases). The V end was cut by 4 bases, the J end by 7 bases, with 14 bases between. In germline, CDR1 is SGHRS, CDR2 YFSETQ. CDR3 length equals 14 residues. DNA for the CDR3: TGCGCCAGCAGCGACGGGACTCTTGGCGGGGAGCTGTTTTTT. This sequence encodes CASSDGTLGGELFF.

The CDR3 reads CASSIGQGTRYGYTF. The DNA for the CDR3 is TGTGCCAGCAGCATTGGACAGGGGACCCGCTATGGCTACACCTTC. The rearrangement links TRBV7-3 to TRBJ1-2; 9 bases are shared with TRBD1. V shed 5 bases and J 4 bases; nucleotides not matched to a gene: 8. In germline, CDR1 is SGHTA, CDR2 FQGTGA. The CDR3 has 15 amino acids.

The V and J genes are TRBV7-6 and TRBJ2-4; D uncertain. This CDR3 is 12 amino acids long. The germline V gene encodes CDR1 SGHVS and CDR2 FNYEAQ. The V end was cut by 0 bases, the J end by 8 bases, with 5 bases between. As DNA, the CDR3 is TGTGCCAGCAGCTTAGCAGGGCACATTCAGTACTTC. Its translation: CASSLAGHIQYF. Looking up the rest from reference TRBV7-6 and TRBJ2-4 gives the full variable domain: GAGVSQSPRYKVTKRGQDVALRCDPISGHVSLYWYRQALGQGPEFLTYFNYEAQQDKSGLPNDRFSAERPEGSISTLTIQRTEQRDSAMYRCASSLAGHIQYFGAGTRLSVL.

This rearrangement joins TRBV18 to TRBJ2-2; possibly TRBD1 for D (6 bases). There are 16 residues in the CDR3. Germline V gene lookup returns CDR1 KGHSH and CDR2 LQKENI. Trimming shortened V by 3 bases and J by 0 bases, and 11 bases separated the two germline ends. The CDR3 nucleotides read TGTGCCAGCTCACCGCCAGGGGCCCCGAACACCGGGGAGCTGTTTTTT. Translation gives CASSPPGAPNTGELFF.

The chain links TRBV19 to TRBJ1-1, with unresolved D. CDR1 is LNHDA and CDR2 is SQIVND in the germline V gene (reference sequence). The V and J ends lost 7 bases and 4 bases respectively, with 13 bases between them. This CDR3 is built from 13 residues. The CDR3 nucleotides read TGTGCCAGTACAGCCCCTGGGCGCACTGAAGCTTTCTTT. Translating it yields CASTAPGRTEAFF.

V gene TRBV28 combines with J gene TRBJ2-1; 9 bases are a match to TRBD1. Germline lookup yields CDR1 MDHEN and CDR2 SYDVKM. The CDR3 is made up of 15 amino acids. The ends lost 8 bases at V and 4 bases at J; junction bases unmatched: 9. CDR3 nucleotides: TGTGCCAGCGCGCGGGGGACAGGGTTTTACAATGAGCAGTTCTTC. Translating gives CASARGTGFYNEQFF.

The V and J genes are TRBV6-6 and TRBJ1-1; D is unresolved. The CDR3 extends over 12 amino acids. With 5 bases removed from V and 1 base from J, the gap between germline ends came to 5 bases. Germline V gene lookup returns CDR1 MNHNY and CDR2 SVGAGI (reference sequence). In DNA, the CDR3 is TGTGCCAGCAGTCGGGGGAACACTGAAGCTTTCTTT. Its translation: CASSRGNTEAFF.

CDR3 nucleotides: TGTGCCAGCATCCTAGGGGGCGGAAATTACAATGAGCAGTTCTTC. Translation gives CASILGGGNYNEQFF. The chain employs TRBV7-9 and TRBJ2-1; 7 positions agree with TRBD1. This CDR3 region has 15 residues. Unmatched junction bases numbered 10, after V lost 7 bases and J lost 4 bases. Looked up from germline, CDR1 is SEHNR and CDR2 is FQNEAQ (reference sequence).

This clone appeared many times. The CDR3 loop reads CASSSPSRQTQYF. Written as DNA, the CDR3 is TGTGCCAGCAGCTCCCCCTCTAGGCAAACGCAGTATTTT. This chain joins TRBV28 and TRBJ2-3, with unresolved D. The germline gives CDR1 MDHEN, CDR2 SYDVKM. This CDR3 is built from 13 residues. Trimming cost V 6 bases and J 9 bases, with 16 bases left between them.

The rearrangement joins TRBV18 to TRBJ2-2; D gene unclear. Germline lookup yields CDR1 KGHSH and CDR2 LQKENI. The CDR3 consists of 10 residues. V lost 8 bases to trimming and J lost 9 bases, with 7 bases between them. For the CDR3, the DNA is TGTGCCAGCAGGGCAAGGGAGCTGTTTTTT. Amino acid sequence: CASRARELFF.

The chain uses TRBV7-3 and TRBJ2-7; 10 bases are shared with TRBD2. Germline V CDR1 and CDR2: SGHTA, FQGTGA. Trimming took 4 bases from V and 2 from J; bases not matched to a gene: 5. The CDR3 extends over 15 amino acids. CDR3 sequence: CASSSGLAAPYEQYF. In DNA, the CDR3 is TGTGCCAGCAGCTCCGGACTAGCGGCCCCCTACGAGCAGTACTTC.

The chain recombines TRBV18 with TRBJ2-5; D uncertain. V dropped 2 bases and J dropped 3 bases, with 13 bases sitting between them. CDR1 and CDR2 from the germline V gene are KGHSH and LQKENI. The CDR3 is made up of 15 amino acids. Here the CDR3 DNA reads TGTGCCAGCTCACCAGGTCGCACCGCGGAAGAGACCCAGTACTTC. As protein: CASSPGRTAEETQYF.

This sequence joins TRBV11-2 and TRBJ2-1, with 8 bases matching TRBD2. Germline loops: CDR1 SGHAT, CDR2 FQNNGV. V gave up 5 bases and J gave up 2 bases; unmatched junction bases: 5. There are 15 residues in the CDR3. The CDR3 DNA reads TGTGCCAGCAGCCCCACTAGCGGACCCTACAATGAGCAGTTCTTC. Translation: CASSPTSGPYNEQFF.

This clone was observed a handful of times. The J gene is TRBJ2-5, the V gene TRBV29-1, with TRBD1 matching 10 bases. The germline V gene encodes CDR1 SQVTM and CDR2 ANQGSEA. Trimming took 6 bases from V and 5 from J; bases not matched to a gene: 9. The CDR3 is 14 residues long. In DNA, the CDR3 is TGCAGCGTGGTCACGGACAGGGGGTCGGAGACCCAGTACTTC. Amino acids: CSVVTDRGSETQYF.

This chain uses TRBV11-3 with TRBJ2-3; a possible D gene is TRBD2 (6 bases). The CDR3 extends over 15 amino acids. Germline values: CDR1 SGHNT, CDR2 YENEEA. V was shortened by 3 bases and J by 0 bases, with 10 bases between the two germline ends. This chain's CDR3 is CASSLGGASTDTQYF. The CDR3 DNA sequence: TGTGCCAGCAGCTTGGGCGGGGCTAGCACAGATACGCAGTATTTT.

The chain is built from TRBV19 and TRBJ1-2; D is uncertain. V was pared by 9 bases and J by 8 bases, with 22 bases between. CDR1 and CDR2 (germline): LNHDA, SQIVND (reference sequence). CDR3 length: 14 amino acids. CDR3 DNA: TGTGCCAGCAAACGGGTTTTGGATATTGGAGGCTACACCTTC. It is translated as CASKRVLDIGGYTF.

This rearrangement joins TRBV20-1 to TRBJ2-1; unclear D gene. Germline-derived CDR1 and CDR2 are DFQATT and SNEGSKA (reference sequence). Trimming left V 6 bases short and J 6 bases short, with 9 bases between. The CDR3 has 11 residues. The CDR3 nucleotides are TGCAGTGCCCTTAACCCCAATGAGCAGTTCTTC. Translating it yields CSALNPNEQFF.

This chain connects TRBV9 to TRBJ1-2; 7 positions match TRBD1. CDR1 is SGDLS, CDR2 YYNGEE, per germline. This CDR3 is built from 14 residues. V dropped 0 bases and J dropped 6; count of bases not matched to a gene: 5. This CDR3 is CASSVALGGDGYTF. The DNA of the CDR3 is TGTGCCAGCAGCGTAGCTTTAGGGGGCGATGGCTACACCTTC.

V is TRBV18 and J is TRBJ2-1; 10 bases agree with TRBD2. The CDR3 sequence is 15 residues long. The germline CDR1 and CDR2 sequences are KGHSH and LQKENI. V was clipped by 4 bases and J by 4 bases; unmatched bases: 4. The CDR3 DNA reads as TGTGCCAGCTCACTGCCAGCGGGAGGGTACAATGAGCAGTTCTTC. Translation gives CASSLPAGGYNEQFF.

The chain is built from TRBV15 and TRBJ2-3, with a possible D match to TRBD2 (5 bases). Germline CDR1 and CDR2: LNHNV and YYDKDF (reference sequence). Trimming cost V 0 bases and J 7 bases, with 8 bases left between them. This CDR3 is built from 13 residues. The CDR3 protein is CATSRDRGYTQYF. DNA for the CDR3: TGTGCCACCAGCAGAGACCGAGGGTATACGCAGTATTTT.